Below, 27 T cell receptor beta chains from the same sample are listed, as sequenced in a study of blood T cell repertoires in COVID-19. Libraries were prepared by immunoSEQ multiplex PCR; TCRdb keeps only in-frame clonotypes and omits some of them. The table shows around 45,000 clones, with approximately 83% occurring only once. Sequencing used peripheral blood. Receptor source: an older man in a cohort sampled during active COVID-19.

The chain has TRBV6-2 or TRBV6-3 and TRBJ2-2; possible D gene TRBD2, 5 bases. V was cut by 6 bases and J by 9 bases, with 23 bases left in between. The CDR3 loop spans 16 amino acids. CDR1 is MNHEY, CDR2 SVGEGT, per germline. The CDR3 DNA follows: TGTGCCAGCAGCCCTTACCGGGGTCGGGATTTCAGGGAGCTGTTTTTT. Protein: CASSPYRGRDFRELFF.

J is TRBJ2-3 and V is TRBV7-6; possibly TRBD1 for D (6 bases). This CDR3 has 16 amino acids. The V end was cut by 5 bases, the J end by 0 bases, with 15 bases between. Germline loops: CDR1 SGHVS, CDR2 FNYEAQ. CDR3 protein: CASSASPGQSTDTQYF. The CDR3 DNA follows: TGTGCCAGCAGCGCAAGCCCAGGACAGAGCACAGATACGCAGTATTTT.

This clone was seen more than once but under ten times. CDR3 residues: CASSPPGMGLYEQYF. DNA of the CDR3: TGCGCCAGCAGCCCACCAGGTATGGGCCTCTACGAGCAGTACTTC. The chain uses TRBV5-1 and TRBJ2-7; D is unresolved. Between the trimmed V and J ends, which lost 4 bases and 3 bases, there was a span of 17 bases. Germline CDR1 reads SGHRS; CDR2 reads YFSETQ. The CDR3 totals 15 residues.

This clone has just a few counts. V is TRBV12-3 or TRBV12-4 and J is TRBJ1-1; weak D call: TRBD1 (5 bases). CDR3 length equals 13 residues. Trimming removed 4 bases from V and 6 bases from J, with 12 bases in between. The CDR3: CASSSQGFAEAFF. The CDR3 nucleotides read TGTGCCAGCAGTTCCCAGGGTTTCGCTGAAGCTTTCTTT.

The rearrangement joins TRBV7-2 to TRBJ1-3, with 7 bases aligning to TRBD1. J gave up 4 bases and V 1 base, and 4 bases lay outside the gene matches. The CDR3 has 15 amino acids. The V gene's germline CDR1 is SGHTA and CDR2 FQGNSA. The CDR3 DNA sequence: TGTGCCAGCAGCTTAGAGGGACAGCGGGGAAACACCATATATTTT. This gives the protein CASSLEGQRGNTIYF.

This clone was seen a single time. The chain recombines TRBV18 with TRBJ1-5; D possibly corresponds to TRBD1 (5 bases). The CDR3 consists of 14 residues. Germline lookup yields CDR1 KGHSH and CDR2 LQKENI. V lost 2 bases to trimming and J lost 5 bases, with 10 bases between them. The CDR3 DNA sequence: TGTGCCAGCTCACCAGATCAAGGGGATCAGCCCCAGCATTTT. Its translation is CASSPDQGDQPQHF.

CDR3 nucleotide sequence: TGCGCCAGCAGCCAAAGAGACTATCCCTACGAGCAGTACTTC. Its translation is CASSQRDYPYEQYF. This chain connects TRBV4-1 to TRBJ2-7; D possibly corresponds to TRBD2 (5 bases). V was shortened by 2 bases and J by 2 bases, with 10 bases between the two germline ends. CDR1 is MGHRA and CDR2 is YSYEKL in the germline V gene. The CDR3 spans 14 residues.

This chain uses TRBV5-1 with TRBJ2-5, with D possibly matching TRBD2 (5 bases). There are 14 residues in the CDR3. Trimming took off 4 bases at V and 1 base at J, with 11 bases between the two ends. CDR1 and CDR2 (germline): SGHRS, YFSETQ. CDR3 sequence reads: CASSPGAAQETQYF. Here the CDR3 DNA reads TGCGCCAGCAGCCCAGGAGCGGCCCAAGAGACCCAGTACTTC. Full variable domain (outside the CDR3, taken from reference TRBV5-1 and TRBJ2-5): KAGVTQTPRYLIKTRGQQVTLSCSPISGHRSVSWYQQTPGQGLQFLFEYFSETQRNKGNFPGRFSGRQFSNSRSEMNVSTLELGDSALYLCASSPGAAQETQYFGPGTRLLVL.

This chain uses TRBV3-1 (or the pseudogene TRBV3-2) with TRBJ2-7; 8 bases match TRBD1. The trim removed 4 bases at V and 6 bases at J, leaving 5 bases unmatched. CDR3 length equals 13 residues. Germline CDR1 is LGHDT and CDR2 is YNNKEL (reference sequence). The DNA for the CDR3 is TGTGCCAGCAGCCTCCGGACAGGGCGCGAGCAGTACTTC. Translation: CASSLRTGREQYF.

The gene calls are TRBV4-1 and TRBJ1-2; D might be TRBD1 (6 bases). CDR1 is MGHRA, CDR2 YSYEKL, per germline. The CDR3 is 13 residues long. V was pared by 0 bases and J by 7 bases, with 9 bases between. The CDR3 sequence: CASSQDHRVGYTF. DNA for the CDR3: TGCGCCAGCAGCCAAGATCACAGGGTTGGCTACACCTTC.

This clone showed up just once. The CDR3 nucleotides read TGTGCCAGCAGTACACAGGGGAACACTGAAGCTTTCTTT. This sequence encodes CASSTQGNTEAFF. V gene TRBV12-3 or TRBV12-4 combines with J gene TRBJ1-1; a possible D gene is TRBD1 (6 bases). This CDR3 spans 13 amino acids. V lost 5 bases and J lost 1, with 8 bases in between.

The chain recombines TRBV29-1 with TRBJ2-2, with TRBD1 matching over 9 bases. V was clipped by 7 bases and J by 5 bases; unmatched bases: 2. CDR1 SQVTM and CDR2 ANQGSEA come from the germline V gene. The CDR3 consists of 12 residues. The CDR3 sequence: CSGQGETGELFF. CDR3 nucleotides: TGCAGCGGACAGGGGGAGACCGGGGAGCTGTTTTTT.

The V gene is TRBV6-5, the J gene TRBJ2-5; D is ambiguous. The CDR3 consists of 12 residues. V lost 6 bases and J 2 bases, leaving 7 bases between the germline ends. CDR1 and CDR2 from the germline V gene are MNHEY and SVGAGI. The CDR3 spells CASRGRQETQYF. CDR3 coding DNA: TGTGCCAGCAGGGGCAGGCAAGAGACCCAGTACTTC.

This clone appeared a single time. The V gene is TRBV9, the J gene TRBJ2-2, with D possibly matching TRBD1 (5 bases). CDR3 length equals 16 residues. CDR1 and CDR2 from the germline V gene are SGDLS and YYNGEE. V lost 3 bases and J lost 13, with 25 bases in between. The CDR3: CASSAMGQVRSLGLFF. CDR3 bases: TGTGCCAGCAGCGCCATGGGGCAGGTACGCTCTCTCGGGCTGTTTTTT.

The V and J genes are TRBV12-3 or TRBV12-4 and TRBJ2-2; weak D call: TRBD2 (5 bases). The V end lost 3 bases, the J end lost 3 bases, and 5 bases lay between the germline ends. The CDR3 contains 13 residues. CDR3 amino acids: CASSLRDTGELFF. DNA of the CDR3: TGTGCCAGCAGTTTGAGGGACACCGGGGAGCTGTTTTTT.

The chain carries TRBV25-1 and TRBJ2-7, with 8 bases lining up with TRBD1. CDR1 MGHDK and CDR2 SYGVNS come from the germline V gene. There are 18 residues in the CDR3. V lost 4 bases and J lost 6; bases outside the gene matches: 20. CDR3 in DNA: TGTGCCAGCAGTGTATCCCGCGGCAGGGGGCATCGGAGGGGCGAGCAGTACTTC. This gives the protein CASSVSRGRGHRRGEQYF.

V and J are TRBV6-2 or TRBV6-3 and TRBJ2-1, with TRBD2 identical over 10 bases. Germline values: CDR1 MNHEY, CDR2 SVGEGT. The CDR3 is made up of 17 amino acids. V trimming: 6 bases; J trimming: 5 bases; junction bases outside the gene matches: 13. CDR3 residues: CASSLPRLAGVNNEQFF. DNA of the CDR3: TGTGCCAGCAGCTTACCGAGGCTAGCGGGAGTAAACAATGAGCAGTTCTTC.

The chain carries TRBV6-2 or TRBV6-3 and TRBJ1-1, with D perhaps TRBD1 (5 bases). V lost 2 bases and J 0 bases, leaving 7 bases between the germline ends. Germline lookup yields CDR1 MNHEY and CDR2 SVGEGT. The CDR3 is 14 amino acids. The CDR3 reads CASSYNRMNTEAFF. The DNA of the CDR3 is TGTGCCAGCAGTTACAACAGGATGAACACTGAAGCTTTCTTT.

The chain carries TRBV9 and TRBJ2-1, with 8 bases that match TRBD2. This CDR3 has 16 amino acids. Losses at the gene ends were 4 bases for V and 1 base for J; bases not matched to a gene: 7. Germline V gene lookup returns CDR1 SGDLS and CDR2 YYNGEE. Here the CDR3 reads CASSPISGSSYNEQFF. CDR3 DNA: TGTGCCAGCAGCCCAATAAGCGGGAGTTCCTACAATGAGCAGTTCTTC.

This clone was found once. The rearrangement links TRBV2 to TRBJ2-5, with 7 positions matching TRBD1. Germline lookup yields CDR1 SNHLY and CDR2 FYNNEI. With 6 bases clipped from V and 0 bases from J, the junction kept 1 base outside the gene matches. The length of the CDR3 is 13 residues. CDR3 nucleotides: TGTGCCAGCAGGGGACAGTACCAAGAGACCCAGTACTTC. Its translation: CASRGQYQETQYF.

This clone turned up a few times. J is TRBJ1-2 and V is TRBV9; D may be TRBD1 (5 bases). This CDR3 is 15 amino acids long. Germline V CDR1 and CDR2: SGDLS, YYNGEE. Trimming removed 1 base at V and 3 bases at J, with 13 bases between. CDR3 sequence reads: CASSVRAGEDYGYTF. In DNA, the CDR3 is TGTGCCAGCAGCGTAAGAGCGGGGGAGGACTATGGCTACACCTTC.

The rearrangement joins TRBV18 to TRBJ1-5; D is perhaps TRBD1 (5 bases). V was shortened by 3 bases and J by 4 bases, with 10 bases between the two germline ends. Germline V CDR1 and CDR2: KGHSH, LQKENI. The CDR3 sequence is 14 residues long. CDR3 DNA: TGTGCCAGCTCACCTCGGACACTTAATCAGCCCCAGCATTTT. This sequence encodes CASSPRTLNQPQHF.

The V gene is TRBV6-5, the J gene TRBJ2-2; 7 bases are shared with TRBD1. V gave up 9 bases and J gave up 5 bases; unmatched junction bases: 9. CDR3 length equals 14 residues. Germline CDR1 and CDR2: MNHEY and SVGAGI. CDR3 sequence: CASLQGIRTGELFF. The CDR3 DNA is TGTGCCAGTTTACAGGGGATAAGGACCGGGGAGCTGTTTTTT.

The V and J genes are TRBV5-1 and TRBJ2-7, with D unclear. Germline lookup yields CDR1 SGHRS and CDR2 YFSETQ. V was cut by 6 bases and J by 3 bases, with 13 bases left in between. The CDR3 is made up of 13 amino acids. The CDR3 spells CASKSSSFYEQYF. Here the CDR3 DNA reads TGCGCCAGCAAAAGCTCATCATTCTACGAGCAGTACTTC.

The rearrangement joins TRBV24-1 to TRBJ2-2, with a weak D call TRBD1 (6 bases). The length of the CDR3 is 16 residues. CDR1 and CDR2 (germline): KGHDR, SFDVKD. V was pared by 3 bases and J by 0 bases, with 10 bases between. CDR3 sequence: CATSDDTGTNTGELFF. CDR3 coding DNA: TGTGCCACCAGTGATGACACAGGGACGAACACCGGGGAGCTGTTTTTT.

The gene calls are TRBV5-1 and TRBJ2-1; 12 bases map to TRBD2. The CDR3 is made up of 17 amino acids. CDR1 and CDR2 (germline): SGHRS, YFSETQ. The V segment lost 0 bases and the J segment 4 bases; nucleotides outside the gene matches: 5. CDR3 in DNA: TGCGCCAGCAGCTTGGCCCTAGCGGGAGGGAGATACAATGAGCAGTTCTTC. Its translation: CASSLALAGGRYNEQFF.

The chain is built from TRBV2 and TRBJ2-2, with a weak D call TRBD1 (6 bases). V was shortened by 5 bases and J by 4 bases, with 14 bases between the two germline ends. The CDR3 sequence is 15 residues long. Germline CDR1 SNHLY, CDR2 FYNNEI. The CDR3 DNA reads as TGTGCCAGCAGTAACAGGGCGGCACGCACCGGGGAGCTGTTTTTT. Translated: CASSNRAARTGELFF.